This TCR beta chain was identified during a study of Ad26.COV2.S vaccination and SARS-CoV-2 variants. Study details: Dosing was one shot or two shots 56 days apart.

The CDR3 loop spans 16 amino acids. Germline assignment: CDR1 SNHLY and CDR2 FYNNEI. Deletions cut 6 bases from V and 2 bases from J, with 17 bases between. Study outcomes and limitations: Reportedly, spike-specific CD8+ and CD4+ T cell responses achieved substantial breadth once vaccination had taken place. Analyses that measured TCR breadth and depth may have underestimated total T cell responses.

Sequencing was performed with immunoSEQ multiplex PCR; in TCRdb, only in-frame clones are kept and a portion is missing. The repertoire holds 350,000 to 450,000 clones, with roughly 90% as singletons. Sample treatment: around 19 received Ad26.COV2.S at low or high dose, single or two shots; about 5 received placebo; per-sample allocation not given. Repertoires come from day 63 after the first vaccine or placebo injection. An adult donor aged 18-55 years was enrolled in Boston. This clone was observed once. The antigen remains undetermined. J is TRBJ1-5 and V is TRBV2; D unclear. This clonotype was obtained from a person between 18 and 65 years old who received the Ad26.COV2.S COVID-19 vaccine or a placebo. Source: peripheral blood, taken in a trial of Ad26.COV2.S vaccine versus placebo. The CDR3 coding sequence is TGTGCCAGCAGCCCACCCACAGTGAGGGGCAATCAGCCCCAGCATTTT. Translating it yields CASSPPTVRGNQPQHF. The full variable domain, its missing parts supplied by reference TRBV2 and TRBJ1-5, is EPEVTQTPSHQVTQMGQEVILRCVPISNHLYFYWYRQILGQKVEFLVSFYNNEISEKSEIFDDQFSVERPDGSNFTLKIRSTKLEDSAMYFCASSPPTVRGNQPQHFGDGTRLSIL.